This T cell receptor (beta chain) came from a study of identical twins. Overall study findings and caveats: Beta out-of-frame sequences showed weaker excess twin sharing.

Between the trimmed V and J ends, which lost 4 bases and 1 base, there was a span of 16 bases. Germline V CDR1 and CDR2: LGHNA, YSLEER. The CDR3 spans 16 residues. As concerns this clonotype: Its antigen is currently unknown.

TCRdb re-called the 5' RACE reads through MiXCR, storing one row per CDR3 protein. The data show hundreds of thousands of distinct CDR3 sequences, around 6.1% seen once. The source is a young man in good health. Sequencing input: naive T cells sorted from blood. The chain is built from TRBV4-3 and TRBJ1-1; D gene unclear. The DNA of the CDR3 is TGCGCCAGCAGCCTAGGTCTCGCGGATGGGAACACTGAAGCTTTCTTT. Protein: CASSLGLADGNTEAFF.